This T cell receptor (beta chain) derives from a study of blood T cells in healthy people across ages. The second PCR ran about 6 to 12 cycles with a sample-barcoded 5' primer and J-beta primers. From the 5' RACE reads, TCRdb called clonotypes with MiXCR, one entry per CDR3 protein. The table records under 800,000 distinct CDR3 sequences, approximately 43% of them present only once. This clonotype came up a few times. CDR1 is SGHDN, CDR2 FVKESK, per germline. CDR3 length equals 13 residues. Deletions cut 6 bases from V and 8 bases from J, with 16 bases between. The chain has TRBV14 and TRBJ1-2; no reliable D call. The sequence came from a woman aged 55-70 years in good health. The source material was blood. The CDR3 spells CASSRVELGGYTF. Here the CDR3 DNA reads TGTGCCAGCAGTCGTGTCGAGTTGGGGGGCTACACCTTC.